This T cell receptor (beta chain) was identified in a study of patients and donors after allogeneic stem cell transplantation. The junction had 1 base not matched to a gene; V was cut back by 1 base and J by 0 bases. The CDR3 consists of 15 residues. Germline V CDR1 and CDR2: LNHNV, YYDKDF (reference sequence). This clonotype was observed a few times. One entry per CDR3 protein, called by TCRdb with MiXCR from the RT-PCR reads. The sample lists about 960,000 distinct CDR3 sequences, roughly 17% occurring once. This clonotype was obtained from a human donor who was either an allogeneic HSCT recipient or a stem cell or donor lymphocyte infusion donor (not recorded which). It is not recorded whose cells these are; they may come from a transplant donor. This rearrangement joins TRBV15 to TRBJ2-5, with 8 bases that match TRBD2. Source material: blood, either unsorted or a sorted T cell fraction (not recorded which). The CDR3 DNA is TGTGCCACCAGCAGAGGGGGACTAGACCAAGAGACCCAGTACTTC. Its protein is CATSRGGLDQETQYF.